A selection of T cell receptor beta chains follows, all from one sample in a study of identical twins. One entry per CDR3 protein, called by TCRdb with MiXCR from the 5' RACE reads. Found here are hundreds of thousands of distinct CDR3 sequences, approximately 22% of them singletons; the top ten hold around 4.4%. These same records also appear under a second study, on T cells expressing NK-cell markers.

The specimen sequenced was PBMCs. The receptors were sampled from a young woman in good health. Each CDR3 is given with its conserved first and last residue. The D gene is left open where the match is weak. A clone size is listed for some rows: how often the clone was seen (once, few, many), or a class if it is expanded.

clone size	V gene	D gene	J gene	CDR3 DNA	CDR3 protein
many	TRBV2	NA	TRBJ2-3	TGTGCCAGCAGGGCCGTCGGACTCGTTAGCACAGATACGCAGTATTTT	CASRAVGLVSTDTQYF
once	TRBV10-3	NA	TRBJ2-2	TGTGCCATCAGTGAGTCGCCAGGCCAAAGGACCGGGGAGCTGTTTTTT	CAISESPGQRTGELFF
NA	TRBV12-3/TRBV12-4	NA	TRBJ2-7	TGTGCCAGCAGCTTACCCCCGGGGCCCTACGAGCAGTACTTC	CASSLPPGPYEQYF
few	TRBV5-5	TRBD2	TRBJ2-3	TGTGCCAGCAGCTCTGGAGGATTAGCGGGAGGGCGGGCAGATACGCAGTATTTT	CASSSGGLAGGRADTQYF
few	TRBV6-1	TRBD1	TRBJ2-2	TGTGCCAGCAGCCCTGGGACAGGCCTGGACACCGGGGAGCTGTTTTTT	CASSPGTGLDTGELFF
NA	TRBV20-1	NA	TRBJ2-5	TGCTCTTGCCGGACGGATCAAGAGACCCAGTACTTC	CSCRTDQETQYF
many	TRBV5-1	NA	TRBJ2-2	TGCGCCAGCAGCCTGATGGGACCGAACACCGGGGAGCTGTTTTTT	CASSLMGPNTGELFF
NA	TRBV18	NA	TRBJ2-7	TGTGCCAGCTCAGGGGGGCGACAGATCTACGAGCAGTACTTC	CASSGGRQIYEQYF
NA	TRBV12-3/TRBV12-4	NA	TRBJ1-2	TGTGCCAGCAGTTTCGTCCTGATAGGGGAATATGGCTACACCTTC	CASSFVLIGEYGYTF
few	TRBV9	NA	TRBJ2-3	TGTGCCAGCAGCGTAGGGGCTAGCACAGATACGCAGTATTTT	CASSVGASTDTQYF
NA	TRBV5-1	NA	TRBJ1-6	TGCGCCAGCAGCTTGGCCGGAGTTGGTTCACCCCTCCACTTT	CASSLAGVGSPLHF
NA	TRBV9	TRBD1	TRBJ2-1	TGTGCCAGCAGTGCTGGGGACAGGGCTTACAATGAGCAGTTCTTC	CASSAGDRAYNEQFF
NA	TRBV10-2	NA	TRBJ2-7	TGCGCCAGCAGTGATTTTACAGGCGCAGTATACGAGCAGTACTTC	CASSDFTGAVYEQYF
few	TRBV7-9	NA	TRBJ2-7	TGTGCCAGCAGCCCCATGGGGGGGCTAGGCGAGCAGTACTTC	CASSPMGGLGEQYF
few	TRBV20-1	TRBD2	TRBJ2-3	TGCAGTGCTAGAGATCCTTTTGGCGGGAGGGCTGGCACAGATACGCAGTATTTT	CSARDPFGGRAGTDTQYF
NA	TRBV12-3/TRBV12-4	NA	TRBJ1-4	TGTGCCAGCAGTTTTGGGCAAACAACTAATGAAAAACTGTTTTTT	CASSFGQTTNEKLFF
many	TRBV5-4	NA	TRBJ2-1	TGTGCCAGCAGCTTGTCCCGGAACGGAATCCACAATGAGCAGTTCTTC	CASSLSRNGIHNEQFF
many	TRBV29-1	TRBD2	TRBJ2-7	TGCAGCGTTCTGGAGGGAGGGCCCTACGAGCAGTACTTC	CSVLEGGPYEQYF
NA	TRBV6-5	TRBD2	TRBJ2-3	TGTGCCAGCAGTTACGGACTAGCGGGAGATGGAGATACGCAGTATTTT	CASSYGLAGDGDTQYF
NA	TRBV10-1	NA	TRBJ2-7	TGCGCCAGCAGTGAGTCGACGAACGGCTACCACGAGCAGTACTTC	CASSESTNGYHEQYF
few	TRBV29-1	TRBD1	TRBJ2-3	TGCAGCGTCGACAGGGATTTGGCAGATACGCAGTATTTT	CSVDRDLADTQYF
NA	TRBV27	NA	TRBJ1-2	TGTGCCAGCAGCGAGGCGGCTAGATATGGCTACACCTTC	CASSEAARYGYTF
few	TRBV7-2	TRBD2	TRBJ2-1	TGTGCCAGCAGCAAGCTGGGACTAGCGGGATCCTACAATGAGCAGTTCTTC	CASSKLGLAGSYNEQFF